This T cell receptor beta chain derives from a study of T cell repertoires in cytomegalovirus infection (dated by TCRdb to the late 2010s). Regarding the research as a whole: Recently identified HLA-C-restricted CMV epitopes, whose presentation resists viral immunomodulation, were targeted by peptide stimulations together with well-studied HLA-B-restricted epitopes. Donor HLA type was relevant to the analysis, as public TCR beta signatures indicated carriage of CMV infection together with the matching HLA type.

The CDR3 starts with the cysteine, ends with the phenylalanine, and has 15 residues. The CDR3 DNA has 45 bases and is translated from base 1. V and J are trimmed by 1 base and 4 bases, and the gene matches miss 4 bases of the junction. CDR1 and CDR2 are read off the germline V gene as SGHTA and FQGNSA. Remarks on this clonotype: This receptor's antigen is unknown. No per-base quality is available; no much larger clone lies one base away.

The full study reports these points: The ex vivo response was dominated by HLA-C-restricted CMV-specific TCR beta clonotypes, which also provided the single most frequent clonotype in two of eight donors. In both this cohort and an independent cohort of several hundred donors, the cumulative frequency of public TCR beta family members distinguished carriers of CMV infection plus the relevant HLA type.

The sample was run on an Illumina HiSeq 1500. TCRdb reanalyzed the raw reads on its own, using fastp at Q25 for trimming and MiXCR for clone calling, and kept in-frame beta chains. All rows with the same CDR3 protein become a single entry with the most common DNA and genes. In all, the sample holds a few hundred thousand distinct CDR3 sequences, and 30% to 40% of those were seen once. In total, the top ten clones hold around a sixth of the sample. Reading the label with the study, this specimen's treatment or condition is: in vitro stimulation with specific CMV peptide epitopes to enrich CMV-specific T cells.

Sample: cultured PBMCs, taken from culture after CMV antigen stimulation. The V gene is TRBV7-2 and the J gene is TRBJ1-3, with TRBD1 identical over 7 junction bases. This TCR was recovered from a human donor in good health (CMV status not recorded). Some clones in this sample may be carry-over from other donors' samples. The CDR3 sequence is CASSLGPGQGNTIYF. The nucleotide sequence is given as TGTGCCAGCAGCTTAGGTCCGGGACAGGGAAACACCATATATTTT.